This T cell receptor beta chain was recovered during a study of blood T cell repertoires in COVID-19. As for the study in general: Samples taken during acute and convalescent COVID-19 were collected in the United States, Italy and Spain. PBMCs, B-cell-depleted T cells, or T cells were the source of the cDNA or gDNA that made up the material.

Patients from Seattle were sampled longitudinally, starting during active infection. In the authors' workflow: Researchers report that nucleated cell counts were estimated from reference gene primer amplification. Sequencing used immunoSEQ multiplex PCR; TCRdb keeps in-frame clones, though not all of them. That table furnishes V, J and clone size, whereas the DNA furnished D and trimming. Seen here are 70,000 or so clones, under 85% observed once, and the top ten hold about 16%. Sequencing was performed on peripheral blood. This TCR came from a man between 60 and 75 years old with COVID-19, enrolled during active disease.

The CDR3 spells CACGEGTGGDPQYF. The DNA for the CDR3 is TGTGCCTGTGGGGAAGGGACAGGGGGCGATCCGCAGTATTTT. The rearrangement joins TRBV27 to TRBJ2-3, with 12 bases that match TRBD1. The CDR3 has 14 residues. CDR1 is MNHEY, CDR2 SMNVEV, per germline (reference sequence). V shed 11 bases and J 10 bases; nucleotides not matched to a gene: 13.